A selection of T cell receptor beta chains follows, all from one sample in a study of shared clonotypes between healthy human individuals. The table came from immunoSEQ multiplex PCR; TCRdb's copy has only in-frame clones and leaves some out. Of around 510,000 clones listed, about 80% were seen once; the top ten hold 12%. The sample taken for sequencing was PBMCs. The source of these receptors is a woman between 40 and 55 years old in good health. Some clones in this sample may be carry-over from other donors' samples. Each CDR3 is given with its conserved first and last residue. D genes are given only for firm matches. A row's size may be missing; if present it is once, few, many or a size class.

>NA|TRBJ1-1|NA|TRBV2
CASSEAEKNTEAFF
TGTGCCAGCAGTGAAGCCGAGAAGAACACTGAAGCTTTCTTT
>TRBD2|TRBJ2-7|once|TRBV4-3
CASSQDSAGLGSYEQYF
TGCGCCAGCAGCCAAGATTCCGCGGGACTAGGGTCCTACGAGCAGTACTTC
>NA|TRBJ2-2|NA|TRBV19
CASSILTNTGELFF
TGTGCCAGTAGTATATTAACGAACACCGGGGAGCTGTTTTTT
>NA|TRBJ2-5|NA|TRBV2
CASRLEETQYF
TGTGCCAGCAGGCTCGAGGAGACCCAGTACTTC
>TRBD1|TRBJ2-3|NA|TRBV2
CASSGGQGSTDTQYF
TGTGCCAGCAGTGGGGGACAGGGTAGCACAGATACGCAGTATTTT
>NA|TRBJ2-3|NA|TRBV5-1
CASSLRGTTDTQYF
TGCGCCAGCAGCCTTCGGGGGACCACAGATACGCAGTATTTT
>NA|TRBJ1-5|NA|TRBV30
CAWSRETQPQHF
TGTGCCTGGAGTCGCGAGACTCAGCCCCAGCATTTT
>NA|TRBJ2-1|few|TRBV4-1
CASSQAEAGKQFF
TGCGCCAGCAGCCAAGCGGAAGCGGGTAAGCAGTTCTTC
>TRBD2|TRBJ2-1|NA|TRBV7-3
CASSSGLAGAHEQFF
TGTGCCAGCAGCTCCGGACTAGCGGGAGCCCATGAGCAGTTCTTC
>TRBD2|TRBJ2-7|NA|TRBV5-6
CASSLGAGVLSYEQYF
TGTGCCAGCAGCTTGGGAGCGGGAGTCTTATCCTACGAGCAGTACTTC
>TRBD2|TRBJ2-5|NA|TRBV5-1
CASSTRASGMGETQYF
TGCGCCAGCAGCACCCGGGCTAGCGGGATGGGAGAGACCCAGTACTTC
>TRBD1|TRBJ1-2|NA|TRBV9
CASSVAPDRGLFF
TGTGCCAGCAGCGTGGCCCCGGACAGGGGGCTCTTCTTC
>NA|TRBJ1-2|NA|TRBV5-1
CASSLGVSYGYTF
TGCGCCAGCAGCTTGGGAGTCTCCTATGGCTACACCTTC
>NA|TRBJ1-5|NA|TRBV2
CASRGGGPQPQHF
TGTGCCAGCCGAGGTGGGGGTCCTCAGCCCCAGCATTTT
>NA|TRBJ2-2|NA|TRBV9
CASSVNRGLTNTGELFF
TGTGCCAGCAGCGTGAACAGGGGACTTACGAACACCGGGGAGCTGTTTTTT
>TRBD1|TRBJ1-2|few|TRBV7-3
CASSVGQASYTF
TGTGCCAGCAGCGTCGGACAGGCTAGCTACACCTTC
>NA|TRBJ1-4|NA|TRBV27
CASKDRPSTNEKLFF
TGTGCCAGCAAGGACAGACCTTCAACTAATGAAAAACTGTTTTTT
>NA|TRBJ1-1|NA|TRBV9
CASSVAASPGTEAFF
TGTGCCAGCAGCGTAGCTGCCAGCCCCGGCACTGAAGCTTTCTTT
>TRBD1|TRBJ2-7|NA|TRBV7-9
CASTRRAGGAYEQYF
TGTGCCAGCACTAGGAGGGCAGGGGGCGCCTACGAGCAGTACTTC
>TRBD2|TRBJ2-7|NA|TRBV27
CASSFIAGEQYF
TGTGCCAGCAGTTTTATAGCGGGGGAGCAGTACTTC
>NA|TRBJ1-1|NA|TRBV28
CASSLSSTEAFF
TGTGCCAGCAGTTTATCCTCCACTGAAGCTTTCTTT
>NA|TRBJ2-2|NA|TRBV5-1
CASSLGSANTGELFF
TGCGCCAGCAGCTTGGGTAGCGCGAACACCGGGGAGCTGTTTTTT
>NA|TRBJ1-2|NA|TRBV4-1
CASSQDPGGNYGYTF
TGCGCCAGCAGCCAAGATCCGGGGGGAAACTATGGCTACACCTTC